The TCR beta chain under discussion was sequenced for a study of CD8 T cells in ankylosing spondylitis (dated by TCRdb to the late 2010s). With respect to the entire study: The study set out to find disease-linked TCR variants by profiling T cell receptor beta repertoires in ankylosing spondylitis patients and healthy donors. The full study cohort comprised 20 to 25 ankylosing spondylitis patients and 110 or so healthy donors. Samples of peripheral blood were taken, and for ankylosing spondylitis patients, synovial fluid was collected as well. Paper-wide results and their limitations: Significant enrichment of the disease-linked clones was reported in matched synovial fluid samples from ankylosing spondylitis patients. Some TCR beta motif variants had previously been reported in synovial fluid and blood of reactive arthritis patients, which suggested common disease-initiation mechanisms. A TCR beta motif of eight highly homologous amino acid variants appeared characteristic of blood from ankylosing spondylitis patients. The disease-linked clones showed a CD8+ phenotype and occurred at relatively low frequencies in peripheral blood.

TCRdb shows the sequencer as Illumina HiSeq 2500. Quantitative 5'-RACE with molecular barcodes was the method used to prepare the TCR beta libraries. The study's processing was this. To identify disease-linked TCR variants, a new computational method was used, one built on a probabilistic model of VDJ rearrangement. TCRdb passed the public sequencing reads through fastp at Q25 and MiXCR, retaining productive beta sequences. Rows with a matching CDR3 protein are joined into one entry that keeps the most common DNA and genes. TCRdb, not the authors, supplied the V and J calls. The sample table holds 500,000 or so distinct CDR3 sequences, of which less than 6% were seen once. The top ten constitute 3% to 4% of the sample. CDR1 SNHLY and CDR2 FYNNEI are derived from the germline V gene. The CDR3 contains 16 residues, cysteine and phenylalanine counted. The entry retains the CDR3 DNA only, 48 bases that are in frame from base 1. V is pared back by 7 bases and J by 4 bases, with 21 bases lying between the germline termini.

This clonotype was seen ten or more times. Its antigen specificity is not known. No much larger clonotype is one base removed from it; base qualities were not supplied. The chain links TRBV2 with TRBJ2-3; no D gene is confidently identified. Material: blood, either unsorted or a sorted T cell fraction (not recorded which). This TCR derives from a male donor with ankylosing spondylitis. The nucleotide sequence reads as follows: TGTGCCAGCACCCCCCACGGAGCGTTTGTACCAGATACGCAGTATTTT. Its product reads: CASTPHGAFVPDTQYF.